The 21 T cell receptor beta chains below all came from one sample that was sequenced in a study of cytomegalovirus exposure and HLA in healthy donors. Primers included in the PCR were 60 Vbeta and 13 Jbeta primers. Clones were read by immunoSEQ multiplex PCR, and TCRdb kept only the in-frame ones, dropping some. This sample has about 130,000 clones, with around 86% found just once. Sequencing used PBMCs. Receptors were obtained from a man aged 18 to 35 in good health and CMV-seronegative.

The V and J genes are TRBV2 and TRBJ2-5, with a tentative D call TRBD1 (6 bases). The CDR3 is 14 residues long. The germline V gene has CDR1 SNHLY and CDR2 FYNNEI. Trimming took 7 bases from V and 9 from J, leaving 21 bases between them. The CDR3: CASNPGDLLGAQYF. The DNA for the CDR3 is TGTGCCAGCAATCCAGGGGACCTACTTGGGGCCCAGTACTTC.

The chain carries TRBV18 and TRBJ1-5, with 12 bases lining up with TRBD1. The CDR3 covers 19 residues. Germline loops: CDR1 KGHSH, CDR2 LQKENI. Trimming at V came to 3 bases and at J to 6 bases, leaving 15 bases not matched to a gene. Written as DNA, the CDR3 is TGTGCCAGCTCACCCCTGGCGGGGACAGGGGGCGAAAAGAGTCAGCCCCAGCATTTT. Amino acid sequence: CASSPLAGTGGEKSQPQHF.

V gene TRBV4-1 combines with J gene TRBJ1-1, with 7 bases fitting TRBD1. CDR1 is MGHRA, CDR2 YSYEKL, per germline. The CDR3 covers 18 residues. Losses at the gene ends were 1 base for V and 0 bases for J; bases not matched to a gene: 11. This CDR3 reads CASSQVRGRGFMNTEAFF. The CDR3, as DNA: TGCGCCAGCAGCCAAGTCAGGGGCAGGGGGTTTATGAACACTGAAGCTTTCTTT.

The table lists this clone with a count of one. The chain carries TRBV10-1 and TRBJ2-3; 11 bases match TRBD2. Losses at the gene ends were 2 bases for V and 2 bases for J; bases not matched to a gene: 3. CDR1 and CDR2 (germline): WNHNN, SYGVQD (reference sequence). This CDR3 comprises 16 residues. CDR3 coding DNA: TGCGCCAGCAGTGAGACTAGCGGGGGCCCCACAGATACGCAGTATTTT. It yields the protein CASSETSGGPTDTQYF.

This clone was found once. The chain carries TRBV28 and TRBJ1-1, with D tentatively TRBD1 (6 bases). This CDR3 comprises 13 residues. Germline V gives CDR1 MDHEN, CDR2 SYDVKM. V was clipped by 7 bases and J by 3 bases, with 12 bases between them. CDR3 sequence reads: CASTPGADTEAFF. The CDR3 DNA reads TGTGCCAGCACCCCAGGGGCGGACACTGAAGCTTTCTTT. The variable domain in full, completed from reference TRBV28 and TRBJ1-1, reads DVKVTQSSRYLVKRTGEKVFLECVQDMDHENMFWYRQDPGLGLRLIYFSYDVKMKEKGDIPEGYSVSREKKERFSLILESASTNQTSMYLCASTPGADTEAFFGQGTRLTVV.

This clone was detected a few times. The chain has TRBV10-1 and TRBJ2-7; unclear D gene. This CDR3 is 12 amino acids long. CDR1 is WNHNN and CDR2 is SYGVQD in the germline V gene (reference sequence). Trimming removed 3 bases at V and 1 base at J, with 4 bases between. Here the CDR3 reads CASSDYSYEQYF. The CDR3 coding sequence is TGCGCCAGCAGTGATTATTCCTACGAGCAGTACTTC.

This clone was seen only a few times. The V call is TRBV6-6, the J call TRBJ1-6; unclear D gene. Germline assignment: CDR1 MNHNY and CDR2 SVGAGI (reference sequence). The V gene lost 4 bases and the J gene lost 7 bases, with 11 bases spanning the gap. The CDR3 has 14 amino acids. This CDR3 is CASSSLGENSPLHF. CDR3 DNA sequence: TGTGCCAGCAGTTCCCTCGGAGAAAATTCACCCCTCCACTTT.

In nucleotides, the CDR3 is TGTGCCAGCAGCAGGGGCAGCCTGAGGGGCTACACCTTC. It codes for CASSRGSLRGYTF. This rearrangement joins TRBV27 to TRBJ1-2; TRBD1 is a possible D gene (6 bases). Germline CDR1 MNHEY, CDR2 SMNVEV (reference sequence). V was clipped by 6 bases and J by 8 bases, with 16 bases between them. The CDR3 runs to 13 residues.

This sequence joins TRBV6-5 and TRBJ2-3; D is unclear. Germline V lookup: CDR1 MNHEY, CDR2 SVGAGI. The CDR3 is 15 residues long. Trimming removed 6 bases at V and 0 bases at J, with 13 bases between. The CDR3 DNA reads TGTGCCAGCAGGCAGGTGGCCACTAGCACAGATACGCAGTATTTT. Encoded protein: CASRQVATSTDTQYF.

This chain connects TRBV2 to TRBJ1-4, with D perhaps TRBD1 (6 bases). The CDR3 spans 15 residues. V was clipped by 2 bases and J by 4 bases, with 11 bases between them. Germline assignment: CDR1 SNHLY and CDR2 FYNNEI. CDR3 bases: TGTGCCAGCAGTGAAAGGGGGGGCATTAATGAAAAACTGTTTTTT. Translating it yields CASSERGGINEKLFF.

The chain carries TRBV2 and TRBJ2-5, with 8 bases identical to TRBD2. The trim removed 3 bases at V and 2 bases at J, leaving 5 bases unmatched. The CDR3 runs 15 residues. Germline values: CDR1 SNHLY, CDR2 FYNNEI. For the CDR3, the DNA is TGTGCCAGCAGTGATCCGCTAGCGGGTCAAGAGACCCAGTACTTC. Translation: CASSDPLAGQETQYF.

This chain connects TRBV5-6 to TRBJ2-2, with a tentative D call TRBD1 (5 bases). From germline, CDR1 is SGHDT and CDR2 YYEEEE. The CDR3 is 17 residues long. V was pared by 2 bases and J by 6 bases, with 20 bases between. This CDR3 is CASSFYDGHRGPGELFF. The CDR3 DNA follows: TGTGCCAGCAGCTTTTACGACGGACACAGAGGACCCGGGGAGCTGTTTTTT.

This clone was found once. The V gene is TRBV2, the J gene TRBJ1-1; D uncertain. Per germline, CDR1 SNHLY and CDR2 FYNNEI. This CDR3 has 15 residues. The ends were cut back, 1 base at V and 1 base at J, with 10 bases in the middle. Written as DNA, the CDR3 is TGTGCCAGCAGTGAAGGAGGGATTGGGAACACTGAAGCTTTCTTT. Residues: CASSEGGIGNTEAFF.

V is TRBV6-5 and J is TRBJ1-1; the match to TRBD1 covers 8 bases. The V gene end was trimmed by 6 bases and the J gene end by 4 bases; junction bases not matched to a gene: 4. The CDR3 consists of 13 residues. The V gene's germline CDR1 is MNHEY and CDR2 SVGAGI. CDR3 loop: CASRRTGGTEAFF. CDR3 DNA sequence: TGTGCCAGCAGACGCACAGGGGGCACTGAAGCTTTCTTT.

This chain uses TRBV11-2 with TRBJ1-5; unclear D gene. V was shortened by 5 bases and J by 4 bases, with 12 bases between the two germline ends. The V gene's germline CDR1 is SGHAT and CDR2 FQNNGV. This CDR3 contains 14 residues. Here the CDR3 DNA reads TGTGCCAGCAGCCCACCAGGTCGAAATCAGCCCCAGCATTTT. Protein: CASSPPGRNQPQHF. The full variable domain, in which reference TRBV11-2 and TRBJ1-5 provide the parts outside the CDR3, is EAGVAQSPRYKIIEKRQSVAFWCNPISGHATLYWYQQILGQGPKLLIQFQNNGVVDDSQLPKDRFSAERLKGVDSTLKIQPAKLEDSAVYLCASSPPGRNQPQHFGDGTRLSIL.

This rearrangement joins TRBV2 to TRBJ1-3; 7 nucleotides line up with TRBD1. CDR1 is SNHLY and CDR2 is FYNNEI in the germline V gene. V was clipped by 3 bases and J by 4 bases; unmatched bases: 3. The length of the CDR3 is 14 residues. This chain's CDR3 is CASSEGQFGNTIYF. The DNA for the CDR3 is TGTGCCAGCAGTGAGGGACAGTTCGGAAACACCATATATTTT. Full variable domain (remainder filled in from reference TRBV2 and TRBJ1-3): EPEVTQTPSHQVTQMGQEVILRCVPISNHLYFYWYRQILGQKVEFLVSFYNNEISEKSEIFDDQFSVERPDGSNFTLKIRSTKLEDSAMYFCASSEGQFGNTIYFGEGSWLTVV.

The CDR3 DNA follows: TGTGCCAGCAGTTTCTATAGCAATCAGCCCCAGCATTTT. It yields the protein CASSFYSNQPQHF. This chain joins TRBV27 and TRBJ1-5; D gene unclear. V lost 3 bases, J lost 0 bases, and 3 bases lay in between. CDR1 and CDR2 (germline): MNHEY, SMNVEV (reference sequence). CDR3 size: 13 residues.

The V gene is TRBV5-1, the J gene TRBJ1-1; weak D call: TRBD1 (5 bases). Per the germline V gene, CDR1 is SGHRS and CDR2 is YFSETQ. The length of the CDR3 is 14 residues. Trimming pared 2 bases from V and 2 bases from J, leaving 10 bases between. This CDR3 is CASSLGAFNTEAFF. The CDR3 region has the DNA TGCGCCAGCAGCTTAGGGGCGTTCAACACTGAAGCTTTCTTT.

The CDR3 reads CASSGDSNYGYTF. The CDR3 DNA sequence: TGTGCCAGCAGCGGCGACAGCAACTATGGCTACACCTTC. The chain uses TRBV7-2 and TRBJ1-2; D is perhaps TRBD1 (5 bases). The CDR3 has 13 residues. The V and J ends lost 5 bases and 2 bases respectively, with 9 bases between them. CDR1 SGHTA and CDR2 FQGNSA come from the germline V gene.

This clone was detected only once. V usage is TRBV27 and J usage is TRBJ1-3, with D tentatively TRBD1 (6 bases). The germline CDR1 and CDR2 sequences are MNHEY and SMNVEV (reference sequence). V lost 3 bases to trimming and J lost 4 bases, with 10 bases between them. The CDR3 totals 14 residues. CDR3 protein: CASSFTRGGNTIYF. The CDR3 nucleotides read TGTGCCAGCAGTTTTACCAGGGGCGGAAACACCATATATTTT.

The CDR3 DNA is TGTGCCAGCAGTTCTCAGGGTACCCTCAAGCAGTACTTC. Protein sequence: CASSSQGTLKQYF. This chain joins TRBV27 and TRBJ2-7; TRBD1 is a possible D gene (5 bases). Deletions cut 4 bases from V and 8 bases from J, with 15 bases between. This CDR3 spans 13 amino acids. Germline V gene lookup returns CDR1 MNHEY and CDR2 SMNVEV (reference sequence).